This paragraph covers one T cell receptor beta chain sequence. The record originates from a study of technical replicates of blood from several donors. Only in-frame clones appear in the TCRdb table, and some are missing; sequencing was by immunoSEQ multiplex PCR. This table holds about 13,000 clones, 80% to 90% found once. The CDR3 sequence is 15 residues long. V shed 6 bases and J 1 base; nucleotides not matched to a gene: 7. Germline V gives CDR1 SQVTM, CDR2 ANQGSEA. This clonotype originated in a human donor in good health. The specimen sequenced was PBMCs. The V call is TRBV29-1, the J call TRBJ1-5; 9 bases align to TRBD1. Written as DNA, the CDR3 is TGCAGCGTCGCCGGGACAGGGACAAGCAATCAGCCCCAGCATTTT. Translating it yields CSVAGTGTSNQPQHF.